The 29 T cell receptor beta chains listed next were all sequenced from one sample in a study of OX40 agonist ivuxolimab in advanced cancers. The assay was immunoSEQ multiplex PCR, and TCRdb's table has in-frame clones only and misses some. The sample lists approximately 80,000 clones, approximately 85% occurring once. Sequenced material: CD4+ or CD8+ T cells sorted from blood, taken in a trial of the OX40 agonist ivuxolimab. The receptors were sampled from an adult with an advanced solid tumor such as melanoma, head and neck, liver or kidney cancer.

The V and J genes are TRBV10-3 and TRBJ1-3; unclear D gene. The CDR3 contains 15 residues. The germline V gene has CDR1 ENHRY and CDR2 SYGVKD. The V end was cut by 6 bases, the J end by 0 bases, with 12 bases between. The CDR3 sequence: CAISEAGRSGNTIYF. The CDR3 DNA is TGTGCCATCAGCGAGGCGGGCCGCTCTGGAAACACCATATATTTT.

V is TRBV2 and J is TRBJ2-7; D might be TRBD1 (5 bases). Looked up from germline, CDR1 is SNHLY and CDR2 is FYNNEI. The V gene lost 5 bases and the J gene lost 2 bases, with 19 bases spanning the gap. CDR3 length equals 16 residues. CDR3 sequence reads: CASSRGPADPTYEQYF. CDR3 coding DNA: TGTGCCAGCAGTAGGGGCCCTGCGGACCCTACCTACGAGCAGTACTTC.

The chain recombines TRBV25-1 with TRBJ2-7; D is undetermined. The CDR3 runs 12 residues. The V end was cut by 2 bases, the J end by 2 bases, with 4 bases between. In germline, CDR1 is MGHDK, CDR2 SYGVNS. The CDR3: CASSETTYEQYF. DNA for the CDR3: TGTGCCAGCAGTGAAACCACCTACGAGCAGTACTTC.

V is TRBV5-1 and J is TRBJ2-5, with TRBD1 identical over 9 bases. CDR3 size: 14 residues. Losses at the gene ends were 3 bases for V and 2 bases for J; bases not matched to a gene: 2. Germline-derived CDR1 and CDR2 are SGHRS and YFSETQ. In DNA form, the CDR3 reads TGCGCCAGCAGCTCACAGGGGGCTCAAGAGACCCAGTACTTC. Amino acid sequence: CASSSQGAQETQYF.

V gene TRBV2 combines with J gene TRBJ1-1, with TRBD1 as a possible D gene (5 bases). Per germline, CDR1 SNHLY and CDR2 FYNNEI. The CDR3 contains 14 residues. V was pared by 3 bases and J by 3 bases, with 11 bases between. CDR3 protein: CASSERAGDTEAFF. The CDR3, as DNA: TGTGCCAGCAGTGAGCGCGCGGGGGACACTGAAGCTTTCTTT.

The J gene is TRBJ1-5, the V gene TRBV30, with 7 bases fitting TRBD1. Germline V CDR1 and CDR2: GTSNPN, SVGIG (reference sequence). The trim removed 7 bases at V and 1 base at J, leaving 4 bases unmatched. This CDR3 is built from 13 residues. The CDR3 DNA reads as TGTGCCTACCGACAGGGAAGCAATCAGCCCCAGCATTTT. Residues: CAYRQGSNQPQHF. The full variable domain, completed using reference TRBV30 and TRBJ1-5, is SQTIHQWPATLVQPVGSPLSLECTVEGTSNPNLYWYRQAAGRGLQLLFYSVGIGQISSEVPQNLSASRPQDRQFILSSKKLLLSDSGFYLCAYRQGSNQPQHFGDGTRLSIL.

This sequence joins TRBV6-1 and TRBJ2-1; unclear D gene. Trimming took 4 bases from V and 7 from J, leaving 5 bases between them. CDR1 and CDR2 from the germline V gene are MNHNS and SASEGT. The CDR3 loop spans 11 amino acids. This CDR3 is CASSGQNEQFF. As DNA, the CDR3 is TGTGCCAGCAGTGGCCAAAATGAGCAGTTCTTC.

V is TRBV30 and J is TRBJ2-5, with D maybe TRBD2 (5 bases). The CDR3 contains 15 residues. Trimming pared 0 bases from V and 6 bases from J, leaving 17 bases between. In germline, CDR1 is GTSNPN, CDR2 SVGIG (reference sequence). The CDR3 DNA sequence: TGTGCCTGGAGTGTGGTGGGTTCCCTCGGGAAGACCCAGTACTTC. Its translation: CAWSVVGSLGKTQYF. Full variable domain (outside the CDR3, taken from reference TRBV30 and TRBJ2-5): SQTIHQWPATLVQPVGSPLSLECTVEGTSNPNLYWYRQAAGRGLQLLFYSVGIGQISSEVPQNLSASRPQDRQFILSSKKLLLSDSGFYLCAWSVVGSLGKTQYFGPGTRLLVL.

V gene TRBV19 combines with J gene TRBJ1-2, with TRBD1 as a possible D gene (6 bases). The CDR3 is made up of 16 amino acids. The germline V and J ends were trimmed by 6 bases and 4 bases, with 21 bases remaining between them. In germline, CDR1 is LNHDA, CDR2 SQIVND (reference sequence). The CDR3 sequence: CASSDNRARPGYGYTF. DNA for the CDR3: TGTGCCAGTAGCGACAACAGGGCGCGTCCGGGCTATGGCTACACCTTC.

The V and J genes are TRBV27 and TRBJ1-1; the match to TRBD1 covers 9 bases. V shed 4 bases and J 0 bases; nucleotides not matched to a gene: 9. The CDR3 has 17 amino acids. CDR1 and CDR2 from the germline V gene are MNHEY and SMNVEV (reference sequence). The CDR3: CASSSGPGQGMNTEAFF. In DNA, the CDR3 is TGTGCCAGCAGTTCCGGCCCGGGACAGGGAATGAACACTGAAGCTTTCTTT.

Here the CDR3 DNA reads TGTGCCAGCAGGACAGGTTCCGGAAACACCATATATTTT. Translated: CASRTGSGNTIYF. The V and J genes are TRBV6-6 and TRBJ1-3; weak D call: TRBD1 (6 bases). CDR1 is MNHNY, CDR2 SVGAGI, per germline (reference sequence). This CDR3 region has 13 residues. Trimming pared 6 bases from V and 4 bases from J, leaving 10 bases between.

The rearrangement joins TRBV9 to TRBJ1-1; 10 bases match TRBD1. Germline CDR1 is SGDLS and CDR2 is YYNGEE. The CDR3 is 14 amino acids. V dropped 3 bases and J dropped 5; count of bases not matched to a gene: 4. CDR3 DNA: TGTGCCAGCAGCGCCCGGGACAGGGGTACTGAAGCTTTCTTT. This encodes CASSARDRGTEAFF.

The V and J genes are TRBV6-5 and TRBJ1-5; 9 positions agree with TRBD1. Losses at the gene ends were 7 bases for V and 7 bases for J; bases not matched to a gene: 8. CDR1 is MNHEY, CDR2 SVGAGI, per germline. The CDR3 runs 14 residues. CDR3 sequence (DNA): TGTGCCAGCACCAAGGACAGGGGCGGGCAGCCCCAGCATTTT. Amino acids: CASTKDRGGQPQHF.

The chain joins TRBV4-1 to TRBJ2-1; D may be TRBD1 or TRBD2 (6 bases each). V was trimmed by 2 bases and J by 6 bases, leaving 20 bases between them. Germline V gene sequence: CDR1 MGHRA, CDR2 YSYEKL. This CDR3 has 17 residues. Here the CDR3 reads CASSQQPGGGRFNEQFF. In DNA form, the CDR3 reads TGCGCCAGCAGCCAACAACCCGGAGGGGGGCGGTTCAATGAGCAGTTCTTC.

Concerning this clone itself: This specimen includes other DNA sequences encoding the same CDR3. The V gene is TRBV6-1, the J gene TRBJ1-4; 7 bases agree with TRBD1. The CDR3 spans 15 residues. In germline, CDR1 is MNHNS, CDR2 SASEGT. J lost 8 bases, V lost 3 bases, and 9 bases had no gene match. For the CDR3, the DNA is TGTGCCAGCAGTGACGTACAGGGGTTGGGGGAAAAACTGTTTTTT. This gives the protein CASSDVQGLGEKLFF.

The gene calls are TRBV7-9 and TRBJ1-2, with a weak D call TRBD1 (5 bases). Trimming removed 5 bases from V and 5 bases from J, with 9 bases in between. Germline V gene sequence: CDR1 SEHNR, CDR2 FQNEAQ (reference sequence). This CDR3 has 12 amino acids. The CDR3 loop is CASSLPGYGYTF. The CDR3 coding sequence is TGTGCCAGCAGCCTTCCAGGGTATGGCTACACCTTC.

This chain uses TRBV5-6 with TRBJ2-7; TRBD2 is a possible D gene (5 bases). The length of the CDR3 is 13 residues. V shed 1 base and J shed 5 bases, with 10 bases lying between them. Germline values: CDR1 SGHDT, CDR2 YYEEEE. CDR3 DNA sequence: TGTGCCAGCAGCTTGCAGGCTAGCAACGAGCAGTACTTC. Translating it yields CASSLQASNEQYF.

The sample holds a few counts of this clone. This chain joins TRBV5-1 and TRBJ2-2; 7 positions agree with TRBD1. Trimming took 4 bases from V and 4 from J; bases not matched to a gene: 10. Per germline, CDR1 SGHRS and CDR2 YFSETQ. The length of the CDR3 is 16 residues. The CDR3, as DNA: TGCGCCAGCAGCGTGGCTCAGACAGGGACCACCGGGGAGCTGTTTTTT. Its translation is CASSVAQTGTTGELFF.

The CDR3 DNA reads TGTGCCAGCAGCCACCCCCCGGGGGTTACGAACACCGGGGAGCTGTTTTTT. It yields the protein CASSHPPGVTNTGELFF. The chain combines TRBV14 with TRBJ2-2; possibly TRBD2 for D (6 bases). Germline CDR1 reads SGHDN; CDR2 reads FVKESK. The germline V and J ends were trimmed by 3 bases and 0 bases, with 14 bases remaining between them. This CDR3 comprises 17 residues. The variable domain in full, with the rest retrieved from reference TRBV14 and TRBJ2-2, is EAGVTQFPSHSVIEKGQTVTLRCDPISGHDNLYWYRRVMGKEIKFLLHFVKESKQDESGMPNNRFLAERTGGTYSTLKVQPAELEDSGVYFCASSHPPGVTNTGELFFGEGSRLTVL.

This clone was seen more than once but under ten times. CDR3 region: CASRYSFFGTDTQYF. Here the CDR3 DNA reads TGTGCCAGCAGGTACAGTTTTTTCGGCACAGATACGCAGTATTTT. V gene TRBV27 combines with J gene TRBJ2-3; D gene uncertain. Deletions cut 6 bases from V and 1 base from J, with 14 bases between. Germline V gives CDR1 MNHEY, CDR2 SMNVEV (reference sequence). This CDR3 is built from 15 residues.

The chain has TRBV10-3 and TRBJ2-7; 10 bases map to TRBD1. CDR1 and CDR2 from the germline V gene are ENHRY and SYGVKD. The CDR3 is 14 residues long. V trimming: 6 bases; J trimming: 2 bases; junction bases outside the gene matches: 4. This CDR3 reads CAIRETGGAYEQYF. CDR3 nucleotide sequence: TGTGCCATCAGGGAGACAGGGGGCGCCTACGAGCAGTACTTC.

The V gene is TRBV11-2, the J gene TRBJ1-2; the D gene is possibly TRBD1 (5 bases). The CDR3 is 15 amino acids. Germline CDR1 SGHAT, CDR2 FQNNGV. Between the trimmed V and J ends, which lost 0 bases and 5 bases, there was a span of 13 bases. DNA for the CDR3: TGTGCCAGCAGCTTAGATCGCGCAGGGCTATATGGCTACACCTTC. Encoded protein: CASSLDRAGLYGYTF.

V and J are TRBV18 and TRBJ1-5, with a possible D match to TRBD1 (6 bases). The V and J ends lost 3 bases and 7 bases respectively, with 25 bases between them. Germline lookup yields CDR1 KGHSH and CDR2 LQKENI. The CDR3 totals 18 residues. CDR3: CASSPPQIPGVLGQPQHF. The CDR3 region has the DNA TGTGCCAGCTCACCTCCTCAAATTCCAGGGGTTTTGGGCCAGCCCCAGCATTTT. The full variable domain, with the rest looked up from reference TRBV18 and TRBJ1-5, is NAGVMQNPRHLVRRRGQEARLRCSPMKGHSHVYWYRQLPEEGLKFMVYLQKENIIDESGMPKERFSAEFPKEGPSILRIQQVVRGDSAAYFCASSPPQIPGVLGQPQHFGDGTRLSIL.

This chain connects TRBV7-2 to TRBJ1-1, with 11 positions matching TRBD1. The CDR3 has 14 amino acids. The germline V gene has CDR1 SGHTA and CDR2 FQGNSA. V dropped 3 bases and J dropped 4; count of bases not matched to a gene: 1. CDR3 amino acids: CASSFGQGATEAFF. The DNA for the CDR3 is TGTGCCAGCAGCTTCGGACAGGGGGCCACTGAAGCTTTCTTT.

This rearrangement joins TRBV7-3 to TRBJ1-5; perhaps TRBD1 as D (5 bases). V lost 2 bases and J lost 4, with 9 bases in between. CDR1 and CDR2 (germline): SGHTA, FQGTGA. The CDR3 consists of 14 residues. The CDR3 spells CASSLSGGNQPQHF. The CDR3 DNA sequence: TGTGCCAGCAGCTTATCGGGGGGTAATCAGCCCCAGCATTTT. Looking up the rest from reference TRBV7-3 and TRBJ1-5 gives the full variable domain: GAGVSQTPSNKVTEKGKYVELRCDPISGHTALYWYRQSLGQGPEFLIYFQGTGAADDSGLPNDRFFAVRPEGSVSTLKIQRTERGDSAVYLCASSLSGGNQPQHFGDGTRLSIL.

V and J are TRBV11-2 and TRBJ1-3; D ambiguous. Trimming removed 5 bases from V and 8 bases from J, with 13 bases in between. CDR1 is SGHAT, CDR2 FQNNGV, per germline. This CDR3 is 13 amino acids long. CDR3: CASSQSMGDTIYF. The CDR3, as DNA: TGTGCCAGCAGCCAATCGATGGGAGACACCATATATTTT. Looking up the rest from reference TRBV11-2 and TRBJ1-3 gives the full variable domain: EAGVAQSPRYKIIEKRQSVAFWCNPISGHATLYWYQQILGQGPKLLIQFQNNGVVDDSQLPKDRFSAERLKGVDSTLKIQPAKLEDSAVYLCASSQSMGDTIYFGEGSWLTVV.

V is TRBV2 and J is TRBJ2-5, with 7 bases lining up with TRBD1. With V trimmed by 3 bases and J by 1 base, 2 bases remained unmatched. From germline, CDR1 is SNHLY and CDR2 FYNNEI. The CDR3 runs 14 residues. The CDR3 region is CASSDGTVQETQYF. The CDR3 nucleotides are TGTGCCAGCAGTGACGGGACAGTCCAAGAGACCCAGTACTTC.

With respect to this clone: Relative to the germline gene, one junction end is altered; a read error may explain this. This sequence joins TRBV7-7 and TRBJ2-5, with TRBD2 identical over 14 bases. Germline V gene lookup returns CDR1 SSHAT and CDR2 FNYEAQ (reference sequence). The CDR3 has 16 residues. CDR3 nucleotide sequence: TGTGCTAGCAGCACTCGGACTAGCGGGGGGTCGGAGACCCAGTACTTC. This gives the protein CASSTRTSGGSETQYF.

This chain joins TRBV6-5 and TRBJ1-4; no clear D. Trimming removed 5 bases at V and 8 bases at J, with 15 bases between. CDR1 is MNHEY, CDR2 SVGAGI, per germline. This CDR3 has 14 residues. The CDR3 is CASSRIQGREKLFF. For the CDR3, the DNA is TGTGCCAGCAGTCGTATCCAAGGGAGGGAAAAACTGTTTTTT.